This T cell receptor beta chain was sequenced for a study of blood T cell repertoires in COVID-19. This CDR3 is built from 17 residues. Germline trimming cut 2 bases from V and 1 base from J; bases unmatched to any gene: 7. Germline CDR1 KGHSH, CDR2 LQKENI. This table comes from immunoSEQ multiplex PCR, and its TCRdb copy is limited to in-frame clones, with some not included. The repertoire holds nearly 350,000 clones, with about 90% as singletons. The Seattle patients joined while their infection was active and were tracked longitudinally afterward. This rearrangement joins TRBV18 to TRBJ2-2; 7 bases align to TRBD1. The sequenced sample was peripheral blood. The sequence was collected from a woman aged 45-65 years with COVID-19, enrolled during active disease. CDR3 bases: TGTGCCAGCTCACCAGGCTCAACAGGGGTGAACACCGGGGAGCTGTTTTTT. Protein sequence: CASSPGSTGVNTGELFF.